Listed below are T cell receptor beta chains from one sample, sequenced in a study of T cell responses to AZD1222 COVID-19 vaccine. Produced via immunoSEQ multiplex PCR; TCRdb's table is partial and in-frame only. This sample yields 170,000 or so clones, of which almost 90% are seen a single time; around a tenth belongs to the top ten. The sample consisted of peripheral blood, taken 28 days after the second AZD1222 dose. These receptors all come from an adult who received the AZD1222 COVID-19 vaccine. CDR3s include the opening cysteine and the closing phenylalanine or tryptophan. D genes are given only for firm matches. Clone size, where shown, is once, few, many, or a class for clones that have expanded.

TRBJ1-5,TRBD1,once,TRBV7-2,TGTGCCAGCAGCGCGAGGACAGGGGGCGATCAGCCCCAGCATTTT,CASSARTGGDQPQHF
TRBJ1-2,TRBD1,-,TRBV28,TGTGCCAGCAGTTTACGGGACAGCATAGGCTACACCTTC,CASSLRDSIGYTF
TRBJ2-1,TRBD2,-,TRBV7-3,TGTGCCAGCAGCTTACAAGCGGGGGGACCTAACAATGAGCAGTTCTTC,CASSLQAGGPNNEQFF
TRBJ1-1,-,-,TRBV29-1,TGCAGCGTTGAAGAGATATCGGTGAACACTGAAGCTTTCTTT,CSVEEISVNTEAFF
TRBJ2-2,-,-,TRBV28,TGTGCCAGCAACCGGAACACCGGGGAGCTGTTTTTT,CASNRNTGELFF
TRBJ1-5,-,-,TRBV6-2/TRBV6-3,TGTGCCAGCAGCCACCTGGGGTTGGGGGTTGTTCAGCCCCAGCATTTT,CASSHLGLGVVQPQHF
TRBJ2-5,-,-,TRBV4-3,TGCGCCAGCAGCCTACGAGCTGCAGAGCAAGAGACCCAGTACTTC,CASSLRAAEQETQYF
TRBJ1-1,-,-,TRBV11-3,TGTGCCAGCAGCTTAGACGGGTACACTGAAGCTTTCTTT,CASSLDGYTEAFF
TRBJ2-5,-,-,TRBV11-2,TGTGCCAGCAGCCTTTTCCGGGAGACCCAGTACTTC,CASSLFRETQYF
TRBJ2-1,TRBD2,few,TRBV5-8,TGTGCCAGCAGCTTGGGCCTAGCGGGGGGTTTAAATGAGCAGTTCTTC,CASSLGLAGGLNEQFF
TRBJ1-2,-,-,TRBV6-5,TGTGCCACCAACCCCAGTGGGAACTATGGCTACACCTTC,CATNPSGNYGYTF
TRBJ2-5,TRBD2,-,TRBV10-3,TGTGCCATCAGTGATAGCGGGGCCCCTAAAGAGACCCAGTACTTC,CAISDSGAPKETQYF
TRBJ2-2,-,-,TRBV18,TGTGCCAGCTCACCTTTGGATACCGCGAACACCGGGGAGCTGTTTTTT,CASSPLDTANTGELFF
TRBJ2-1,TRBD2,-,TRBV19,TGTGCCAGTAGTGTGGGGAGGGGATACAATGAGCAGTTCTTC,CASSVGRGYNEQFF
TRBJ2-7,-,-,TRBV3-1/TRBV3-2,TGTGCCAGCAGCCGCCATGAGGGGTACGAGCAGTACTTC,CASSRHEGYEQYF
TRBJ1-1,TRBD1,-,TRBV9,TGTGCCAGCAGCGCCTGGGGACAGAGGAACACTGAAGCTTTCTTT,CASSAWGQRNTEAFF
TRBJ2-5,TRBD2,-,TRBV27,TGTGCCAGCAGTTTTGCGGGAGCGGAGACCCAGTACTTC,CASSFAGAETQYF
TRBJ2-7,TRBD1,-,TRBV19,TGTGCCAGTAGTAGGGGACAGTCTAGCTACGAGCAGTACTTC,CASSRGQSSYEQYF
TRBJ2-1,TRBD2,few,TRBV7-6,TGTGCCAGCAGCCCGCCGACCTGGCGGGGGGGCAGGAATGAGCAGTTCTTC,CASSPPTWRGGRNEQFF
TRBJ1-1,-,-,TRBV3-1/TRBV3-2,TGTGCCAGCAGCCAAGATAGGAAGAACACTGAAGCTTTCTTT,CASSQDRKNTEAFF
TRBJ2-3,TRBD1,-,TRBV7-9,TGTGCCAGCAGCTCGATCAGGGGGTCTGATACGCAGTATTTT,CASSSIRGSDTQYF
TRBJ2-1,-,-,TRBV7-8,TGTGCCAGCAGCTTAGTCCTCGGACAGAAATGGGCGAGCGAGCAGTTCTTC,CASSLVLGQKWASEQFF
TRBJ2-3,TRBD1,-,TRBV9,TGTGCCAGCAGCCCAGGGGGACAGACCACAGATACGCAGTATTTT,CASSPGGQTTDTQYF
TRBJ1-6,-,once,TRBV6-6,TGTGCCAGCAGTTACTCCGGAAACTATAATTCACCCCTCCACTTT,CASSYSGNYNSPLHF
TRBJ1-1,-,-,TRBV14,TGTGCCAGCAGCCTTGCTGAGGGCACTGAAGCTTTCTTT,CASSLAEGTEAFF
TRBJ1-1,-,once,TRBV10-3,TGTGCCATCACCGTGGGGGGGAACACTGAAGCTTTCTTT,CAITVGGNTEAFF
TRBJ2-7,-,-,TRBV19,TGTGCCAGTAGTATGGAGGGACCCGAGCAGTACTTC,CASSMEGPEQYF
TRBJ2-3,-,-,TRBV3-1/TRBV3-2,TGTGCCAGCAGCCAAGATCCAGCAGGCCGTGTTACAGGTACGCAGTATTTT,CASSQDPAGRVTGTQYF
TRBJ1-2,TRBD1,once,TRBV5-5,TGTGCCAGCAGTGGACAGGGAAGGGGCTACACCTTC,CASSGQGRGYTF
TRBJ1-1,-,-,TRBV6-5,TGTGCCAGCAGGTTAGACGGGGACGCTGAAGCTTTCTTT,CASRLDGDAEAFF
TRBJ1-2,TRBD1,-,TRBV5-4,TGTGCCAGCAGCCGACAGGGTCTTGTTCGAACTAACTATGGCTACACCTTC,CASSRQGLVRTNYGYTF
TRBJ1-2,TRBD1,-,TRBV28,TGTGCCAGCAGTTACTACACAGGGGCTTTCTATGGCTACACCTTC,CASSYYTGAFYGYTF
TRBJ2-7,-,few,TRBV5-4,TGTGCCAGCAGCTTGGCAGGGGCGAGTCACGAGCAGTACTTC,CASSLAGASHEQYF
TRBJ2-7,-,-,TRBV15,TGTGCCACCAGCAGGGGGGAGGGGGCGCGAACCTACGAGCAGTACTTC,CATSRGEGARTYEQYF
TRBJ2-5,-,-,TRBV5-4,TGTGCCAGCAGCTCGAGCTCCGGGACGCAAGAGACCCAGTACTTC,CASSSSSGTQETQYF
TRBJ2-5,TRBD2,-,TRBV5-1,TGCGCCAGCAGCAAAGCGGGGGGGCCGGAGACCCAGTACTTC,CASSKAGGPETQYF
TRBJ1-2,-,-,TRBV5-1,TGCGCCAGCAGCTTAACAGCTAACTATGGCTACACCTTC,CASSLTANYGYTF
TRBJ2-7,-,-,TRBV6-5,TGTGCCAGCGGGTCCTACGAGCAGTACTTC,CASGSYEQYF
TRBJ2-1,TRBD1,once,TRBV7-9,TGTGCCAGCAGCCTAGGACAGGGGACGAACAATGAGCAGTTCTTC,CASSLGQGTNNEQFF
TRBJ1-3,TRBD1,-,TRBV5-1,TGCGCCAGCAGCTTGGAAGGGGGCCCCTCTGGAAACACCATATATTTT,CASSLEGGPSGNTIYF
TRBJ2-3,TRBD1,-,TRBV5-1,TGCGCCAGCAGCTTGGTAGGACAGGGAGAAACAGATACGCAGTATTTT,CASSLVGQGETDTQYF
TRBJ1-1,-,-,TRBV2,TGTGCCAGCAGTGAAGCCCAATTCGGGACTGAAGCTTTCTTT,CASSEAQFGTEAFF
TRBJ2-7,-,-,TRBV19,TGTGCCAGTAGTATAGAAGCCAGGGGCTCCTACGAGCAGTACTTC,CASSIEARGSYEQYF
TRBJ1-2,-,-,TRBV9,TGTGCCAGCACCCAGACCCCGGAGGCAAACTATGGCTACACCTTC,CASTQTPEANYGYTF
TRBJ1-1,-,-,TRBV5-1,TGCGCCAGCAGCTTCGGGGGGGCAAGCACTGAAGCTTTCTTT,CASSFGGASTEAFF
TRBJ1-2,TRBD1,-,TRBV19,TGTGCCAGTAGTATAGCTGGACAGGGGTCGGGGTATGGCTACACCTTC,CASSIAGQGSGYGYTF
TRBJ2-7,-,-,TRBV28,TGTGCCAGCACCCTACAGGGCTACGAGCAGTACTTC,CASTLQGYEQYF
TRBJ2-1,-,-,TRBV30,TGTGCCTGGAGTGTGGGGGGAGATACGTTCTTC,CAWSVGGDTFF